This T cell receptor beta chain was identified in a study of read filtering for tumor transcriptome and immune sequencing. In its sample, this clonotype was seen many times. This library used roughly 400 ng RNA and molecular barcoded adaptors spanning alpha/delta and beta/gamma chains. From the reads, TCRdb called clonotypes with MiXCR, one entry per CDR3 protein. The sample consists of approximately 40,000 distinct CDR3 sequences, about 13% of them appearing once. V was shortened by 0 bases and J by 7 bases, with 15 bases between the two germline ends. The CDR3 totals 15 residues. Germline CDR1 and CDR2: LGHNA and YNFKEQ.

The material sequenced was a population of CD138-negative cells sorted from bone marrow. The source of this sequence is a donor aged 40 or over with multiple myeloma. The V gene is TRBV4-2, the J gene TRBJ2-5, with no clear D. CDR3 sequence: CASSQDFQFSGTQYF. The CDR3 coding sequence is TGTGCCAGCAGCCAAGATTTCCAGTTTTCTGGGACCCAGTACTTC.